A single sample gave rise to the 2 T cell receptor beta chains below, sequenced in a study of patients with pleural tuberculosis. TCRdb itself ran the reads through MiXCR, one entry per CDR3 protein. The sample has nearly 30,000 distinct CDR3 sequences, about 18% seen once. The sample taken for sequencing was peripheral blood. The receptor set was obtained from a human donor with pleural tuberculosis.

This chain uses TRBV29-1 with TRBJ2-1; 10 nucleotides line up with TRBD2. This CDR3 has 15 amino acids. Trimming at V came to 8 bases and at J to 4 bases, leaving 11 bases not matched to a gene. Per the germline V gene, CDR1 is SQVTM and CDR2 is ANQGSEA. The CDR3 DNA sequence: TGCAGCACCCTTAGCGGGAGGACGGGGTACAATGAGCAGTTCTTC. This translates into CSTLSGRTGYNEQFF.

At least ten counts were recorded for this clonotype. V gene TRBV20-1 combines with J gene TRBJ2-7, with D uncertain. CDR3 size: 14 residues. V gave up 0 bases and J gave up 2 bases, with 11 bases separating them. CDR1 and CDR2 (germline): DFQATT, SNEGSKA (reference sequence). The CDR3, as DNA: TGCAGTGCTAGAGACTGGGCAGGTCCCTACGAGCAGTACTTC. Its protein is CSARDWAGPYEQYF.